These 16 T cell receptor beta chains originate from one sample sequenced in a study of CD8+ T cells in alopecia areata. Sequencing templates came from extracted RNA that was reverse transcribed into cDNA. The method was immunoSEQ multiplex PCR; TCRdb's version includes in-frame clones alone and lacks a portion of them. This sample has 120,000 or so clones; about 50% occur once, and the top ten carry over 9.5%. The specimen was NKG2D-low CD8+ T cells sorted from blood. The origin of the receptors is a human donor with alopecia areata.

The rearrangement links TRBV15 to TRBJ2-2; no clear D. Trimming cost V 5 bases and J 6 bases, with 19 bases left between them. Germline CDR1 and CDR2: LNHNV and YYDKDF (reference sequence). CDR3 length equals 16 residues. CDR3 coding DNA: TGTGCCACCAGCGCCCCGATTAATCGAGGATCCGGGGAGCTGTTTTTT. It is translated as CATSAPINRGSGELFF. Filled out from reference TRBV15 and TRBJ2-2, the complete variable domain reads DAMVIQNPRYQVTQFGKPVTLSCSQTLNHNVMYWYQQKSSQAPKLLFHYYDKDFNNEADTPDNFQSRRPNTSFCFLDIRSPGLGDTAMYLCATSAPINRGSGELFFGEGSRLTVL.

This clone was detected only a few times. V is TRBV30 and J is TRBJ2-5, with D tentatively TRBD2 (5 bases). Germline V gives CDR1 GTSNPN, CDR2 SVGIG (reference sequence). Trimming shortened V by 7 bases and J by 4 bases, and 13 bases separated the two germline ends. The CDR3 extends over 12 amino acids. The CDR3 spells CASTGVRETQYF. The CDR3 nucleotides are TGTGCCTCTACCGGGGTCCGAGAGACCCAGTACTTC.

In this sample, this clone turned up a few times. This specimen includes other DNA sequences encoding the same CDR3. In nucleotides, the CDR3 is TGTGCCTGGAGTACCGTGGGTACTGAAGCTTTCTTT. This sequence encodes CAWSTVGTEAFF. The chain employs TRBV30 and TRBJ1-1; D is unresolved. CDR1 and CDR2 (germline): GTSNPN, SVGIG (reference sequence). The CDR3 covers 12 residues. Deletions cut 2 bases from V and 5 bases from J, with 9 bases between.

Only one count was recorded for this clone. V gene TRBV30 combines with J gene TRBJ1-5, with unresolved D. Germline lookup yields CDR1 GTSNPN and CDR2 SVGIG (reference sequence). V was shortened by 5 bases and J by 4 bases, with 9 bases between the two germline ends. The CDR3 length is 12 residues. In nucleotides, the CDR3 is TGTGCCTGGGCCGATGAAAATCAGCCCCAGCATTTT. It specifies CAWADENQPQHF.

This clone was detected only a few times. Different DNA sequences within this sample yield the same CDR3. J is TRBJ2-7 and V is TRBV29-1; D assignment may be TRBD1 or TRBD2 (6 bases each). With 4 bases removed from V and 3 bases from J, the gap between germline ends came to 10 bases. CDR1 and CDR2 from the germline V gene are SQVTM and ANQGSEA. CDR3 length: 12 amino acids. The CDR3 nucleotides are TGCAGCGTTGTAAGGGGGGACTACGAGCAGTACTTC. Translation gives CSVVRGDYEQYF.

This sequence joins TRBV4-3 and TRBJ2-1; 7 bases are a match to TRBD2. The CDR3 spans 17 residues. Germline V gene data show CDR1 as LGHNA and CDR2 as YSLEER. V shed 0 bases and J 2 bases; nucleotides not matched to a gene: 7. CDR3 DNA sequence: TGCGCCAGCAGCCAAGATTGGCAAGCGGGACCCTACAATGAGCAGTTCTTC. Protein sequence: CASSQDWQAGPYNEQFF.

V usage is TRBV4-3 and J usage is TRBJ2-2; D is undetermined. Trimming left V 1 base short and J 6 bases short, with 3 bases between. The germline gives CDR1 LGHNA, CDR2 YSLEER. CDR3 length equals 12 residues. CDR3 sequence: CASSQAPGELFF. CDR3 DNA: TGCGCCAGCAGCCAAGCGCCCGGGGAGCTGTTTTTT.

There are a few counts of this clone. The chain carries TRBV29-1 and TRBJ1-1; D gene ambiguous. Germline CDR1 SQVTM, CDR2 ANQGSEA. The CDR3 contains 12 residues. Trimming cost V 5 bases and J 1 base, with 8 bases left between them. This chain's CDR3 is CSVIGRNTEAFF. The CDR3 nucleotides are TGCAGCGTTATTGGTCGGAACACTGAAGCTTTCTTT. Variable domain in full (rest from reference TRBV29-1 and TRBJ1-1): SAVISQKPSRDICQRGTSLTIQCQVDSQVTMMFWYRQQPGQSLTLIATANQGSEATYESGFVIDKFPISRPNLTFSTLTVSNMSPEDSSIYLCSVIGRNTEAFFGQGTRLTVV.

The chain uses TRBV29-1 and TRBJ2-3, with TRBD2 identical over 11 bases. CDR3 length: 18 residues. J was trimmed by 3 bases and V by 5 bases; bases with no gene match: 16. Looked up from germline, CDR1 is SQVTM and CDR2 is ANQGSEA. This CDR3 reads CSVIGPGLADRRTDTQYF. The CDR3 coding sequence is TGCAGCGTTATCGGACCGGGACTAGCGGACCGGAGGACAGATACGCAGTATTTT.

CDR3 protein: CASSLEGSHYEQYF. In nucleotides, the CDR3 is TGTGCCAGCAGTTTAGAGGGTTCGCACTACGAGCAGTACTTC. V usage is TRBV27 and J usage is TRBJ2-7; maybe TRBD2 (5 bases). Trimming pared 2 bases from V and 3 bases from J, leaving 11 bases between. This CDR3 has 14 residues. CDR1 and CDR2 from the germline V gene are MNHEY and SMNVEV (reference sequence).

The CDR3 sequence is CASSHTGSNYGYTF. DNA of the CDR3: TGCGCCAGCAGCCACACAGGTTCCAACTATGGCTACACCTTC. This chain uses TRBV4-1 with TRBJ1-2; TRBD1 is a possible D gene (5 bases). There are 14 residues in the CDR3. Germline CDR1 is MGHRA and CDR2 is YSYEKL. V was pared by 3 bases and J by 2 bases, with 10 bases between.

Notes on this clone: Other DNA sequences from this sample encode an identical CDR3 as well. V usage is TRBV2 and J usage is TRBJ1-1; D uncertain. V lost 10 bases and J lost 5, with 8 bases in between. Germline V CDR1 and CDR2: SNHLY, FYNNEI. The CDR3 extends over 10 amino acids. The DNA for the CDR3 is TGTGCCACCCGGGGTACTGAAGCTTTCTTT. As protein: CATRGTEAFF.

The V gene is TRBV6-5, the J gene TRBJ2-3; 7 positions agree with TRBD1. The V and J ends lost 11 bases and 6 bases, in that order; junction bases with no gene match: 11. This CDR3 is 13 amino acids long. Germline V gives CDR1 MNHEY, CDR2 SVGAGI. The CDR3 loop reads CAVQGTAQDTQYF. DNA for the CDR3: TGTGCCGTACAGGGGACCGCTCAGGATACGCAGTATTTT.

This chain links TRBV28 with TRBJ2-7, with D possibly being TRBD1 or TRBD2 (6 bases each). There are 13 residues in the CDR3. V was shortened by 7 bases and J by 0 bases, with 10 bases between the two germline ends. Germline loops: CDR1 MDHEN, CDR2 SYDVKM. The CDR3 DNA follows: TGTGCCAGCAAGGGGGGACACTCCTACGAGCAGTACTTC. It yields the protein CASKGGHSYEQYF.

This chain links TRBV6-1 with TRBJ2-3; the match to TRBD2 covers 10 bases. The CDR3 loop spans 15 amino acids. Germline CDR1 MNHNS, CDR2 SASEGT. V shed 2 bases and J 4 bases; nucleotides not matched to a gene: 3. CDR3 nucleotide sequence: TGTGCCAGCAGTGAAACTAGCGGGGTCCCAGATACGCAGTATTTT. Protein product: CASSETSGVPDTQYF.

In its sample, this clone was seen a few times. This sequence joins TRBV29-1 and TRBJ2-1; D gene ambiguous. CDR3 size: 13 residues. V dropped 0 bases and J dropped 2 bases, with 5 bases sitting between them. CDR1 and CDR2 from the germline V gene are SQVTM and ANQGSEA. This CDR3 is CSVEEQPYNEQFF. For the CDR3, the DNA is TGCAGCGTTGAAGAGCAGCCCTACAATGAGCAGTTCTTC.